These 22 T cell receptor beta chains share one sample of origin, sequenced in a study of PD-L1 blockade in urothelial cancer. Regarding time point: pretreatment peripheral blood. Repertoires were generated with immunoSEQ multiplex PCR, while TCRdb's copy carries only in-frame clones and drops some. The sample has approximately 71,000 clones; less than 90% are singletons. The sequenced sample was PBMCs, obtained around atezolizumab (anti-PD-L1) treatment. All receptors come from a woman aged 70 to 79 with urothelial cancer.

This clone appeared a few times. The gene calls are TRBV4-2 and TRBJ1-1; maybe TRBD1 (5 bases). V shed 5 bases and J shed 1 base, with 14 bases lying between them. The CDR3 length is 15 residues. Germline assignment: CDR1 LGHNA and CDR2 YNFKEQ. This CDR3 reads CASSEQGLENTEAFF. The CDR3 DNA is TGTGCCAGCAGCGAGCAGGGTTTGGAGAACACTGAAGCTTTCTTT.

V gene TRBV10-2 combines with J gene TRBJ2-1; 9 positions agree with TRBD2. J lost 4 bases, V lost 1 base, and 2 bases had no gene match. The germline CDR1 and CDR2 sequences are WSHSY and SAAADI. The CDR3 contains 15 residues. CDR3 DNA sequence: TGCGCCAGCAGTGAGTTAGCGGGAGTATACAATGAGCAGTTCTTC. This codes for CASSELAGVYNEQFF.

The table lists this clone with a few counts. The chain has TRBV6-1 and TRBJ1-1; D not certain. Trimming shortened V by 6 bases and J by 0 bases, and 8 bases separated the two germline ends. The CDR3 extends over 13 amino acids. Germline V gene lookup returns CDR1 MNHNS and CDR2 SASEGT. The CDR3 protein is CASRTEVNTEAFF. CDR3 bases: TGTGCCAGCAGGACCGAGGTGAACACTGAAGCTTTCTTT.

The V gene is TRBV2, the J gene TRBJ1-4; no reliable D call. Trimming took 2 bases from V and 0 from J, leaving 10 bases between them. The CDR3 loop spans 16 amino acids. CDR1 is SNHLY and CDR2 is FYNNEI in the germline V gene. The CDR3, as DNA: TGTGCCAGCAGTGAATACGGACTTGCAACTAATGAAAAACTGTTTTTT. Its protein is CASSEYGLATNEKLFF.

This clone was seen once. The chain uses TRBV7-3 and TRBJ2-5, with TRBD1 identical over 9 bases. From germline, CDR1 is SGHTA and CDR2 FQGTGA. The CDR3 covers 17 residues. V lost 4 bases and J lost 2; bases outside the gene matches: 11. The CDR3 region is CASSSTGGANVQETQYF. The CDR3 DNA follows: TGTGCCAGCAGCTCGACAGGGGGGGCAAATGTACAAGAGACCCAGTACTTC.

This clone was counted between two and nine times. The V and J genes are TRBV29-1 and TRBJ2-5; D perhaps matches TRBD1 (6 bases). CDR3 length: 13 residues. Germline loops: CDR1 SQVTM, CDR2 ANQGSEA. The V gene lost 8 bases and the J gene lost 3 bases, with 16 bases spanning the gap. CDR3 amino acids: CSTKQGGKETQYF. CDR3 coding DNA: TGCAGCACCAAACAGGGTGGGAAAGAGACCCAGTACTTC.

The chain carries TRBV30 and TRBJ2-7; possibly TRBD2 for D (6 bases). This CDR3 region has 15 residues. CDR1 and CDR2 (germline): GTSNPN, SVGIG (reference sequence). V was pared by 7 bases and J by 1 base, with 20 bases between. DNA of the CDR3: TGTGCCTCCACGGATACTGGGAGGTCGTCCTACGAGCAGTACTTC. Protein sequence: CASTDTGRSSYEQYF.

V usage is TRBV7-8 and J usage is TRBJ2-7; a possible D gene is TRBD1 (7 bases). Per the germline V gene, CDR1 is SGHVS and CDR2 is FQNEAQ. V lost 6 bases and J 4 bases, leaving 19 bases between the germline ends. The CDR3 extends over 15 amino acids. The CDR3: CASRLGQGGFYEQYF. DNA of the CDR3: TGTGCCAGCAGATTGGGGCAGGGGGGTTTTTACGAGCAGTACTTC.

The chain couples TRBV2 to TRBJ2-1; D remains unclear. Trimming removed 5 bases at V and 0 bases at J, with 17 bases between. Per germline, CDR1 SNHLY and CDR2 FYNNEI. This CDR3 has 17 residues. The CDR3 here is CASSLNVVPSSYNEQFF. The CDR3 region has the DNA TGTGCCAGCAGTCTCAATGTGGTCCCCAGCTCCTACAATGAGCAGTTCTTC.

This chain uses TRBV5-1 with TRBJ1-5; D is undetermined. CDR3 length equals 13 residues. The germline V gene has CDR1 SGHRS and CDR2 YFSETQ. Trimming cost V 0 bases and J 3 bases, with 4 bases left between them. Here the CDR3 DNA reads TGCGCCAGCAGCTTGGGGCCCAATCAGCCCCAGCATTTT. As protein: CASSLGPNQPQHF.

CDR3 sequence reads: CASVREGAQGQAFF. The CDR3 nucleotides read TGTGCCAGCGTACGTGAGGGGGCGCAAGGACAAGCTTTCTTT. This chain links TRBV6-5 with TRBJ1-1, with TRBD1 matching 7 bases. Losses at the gene ends were 8 bases for V and 9 bases for J; bases not matched to a gene: 15. This CDR3 is 14 amino acids long. Germline V gene sequence: CDR1 MNHEY, CDR2 SVGAGI.

The V call is TRBV21-1, the J call TRBJ2-7; the D segment call TRBD2 is taken from the table without a DNA check. TRBV21-1 is labeled a pseudogene. CDR3 length equals 16 residues. CDR3 DNA: TGTGCCAGCAGCAAAGGGGCGCGGGGGGCCTCCTCCGAGCAGTACTTC. Translated: CASSKGARGASSEQYF.

This clone was recorded a few times. The CDR3 sequence: CASSLSRRPGLSLSTTQYF. The CDR3 region has the DNA TGTGCCAGCAGTTTATCTCGCCGACCGGGACTATCCCTCAGCACCACGCAGTACTTC. The chain couples TRBV27 to TRBJ2-7, with 7 bases that match TRBD2. With V trimmed by 0 bases and J by 9 bases, 23 bases remained unmatched. Looked up from germline, CDR1 is MNHEY and CDR2 is SMNVEV (reference sequence). The CDR3 extends over 19 amino acids.

The rearrangement uses TRBV7-2 and TRBJ2-1, with TRBD2 as a possible D gene (6 bases). CDR1 is SGHTA and CDR2 is FQGNSA in the germline V gene. The CDR3 runs to 16 residues. Trimming removed 1 base at V and 0 bases at J, with 10 bases between. The CDR3 bases are TGTGCCAGCAGCTTAGGGCGGGGTACCTCCTACAATGAGCAGTTCTTC. It encodes CASSLGRGTSYNEQFF.

The chain links TRBV7-9 to TRBJ2-2; D is possibly TRBD1 (6 bases). V shed 5 bases and J shed 6 bases, with 7 bases lying between them. The CDR3 sequence is 12 residues long. Germline V gene sequence: CDR1 SEHNR, CDR2 FQNEAQ (reference sequence). DNA for the CDR3: TGTGCCAGCAGCCCAGGGGCCGGGGAGCTGTTTTTT. As protein: CASSPGAGELFF. Full variable domain (rest looked up from reference TRBV7-9 and TRBJ2-2): DTGVSQNPRHKITKRGQNVTFRCDPISEHNRLYWYRQTLGQGPEFLTYFQNEAQLEKSRLLSDRFSAERPKGSFSTLEIQRTEQGDSAMYLCASSPGAGELFFGEGSRLTVL.

The chain combines TRBV13 with TRBJ1-3, with TRBD1 matching 9 bases. Germline CDR1 PRHDT, CDR2 FYEKMQ (reference sequence). The CDR3 length is 19 residues. J gave up 4 bases and V 5 bases, and 18 bases lay outside the gene matches. DNA for the CDR3: TGTGCCAGCAGCCGACGGGACAGGGAGATTTTCGTCAAGGGAAACACCATATATTTT. Translation gives CASSRRDREIFVKGNTIYF. The full variable domain, in which reference TRBV13 and TRBJ1-3 provide the parts outside the CDR3, is AAGVIQSPRHLIKEKRETATLKCYPIPRHDTVYWYQQGPGQDPQFLISFYEKMQSDKGSIPDRFSAQQFSDYHSELNMSSLELGDSALYFCASSRRDREIFVKGNTIYFGEGSWLTVV.

This chain joins TRBV5-1 and TRBJ1-1; D perhaps matches TRBD1 (5 bases). The CDR3 loop spans 15 amino acids. Germline loops: CDR1 SGHRS, CDR2 YFSETQ. Trimming took off 4 bases at V and 1 base at J, with 14 bases between the two ends. The CDR3 spells CASSRVWGGNTEAFF. The CDR3 nucleotides read TGCGCCAGCAGCCGGGTCTGGGGCGGGAACACTGAAGCTTTCTTT.

The V call is TRBV6-6, the J call TRBJ2-3, with D perhaps TRBD2 (5 bases). From germline, CDR1 is MNHNY and CDR2 SVGAGI (reference sequence). CDR3 size: 16 residues. V lost 5 bases to trimming and J lost 1 base, with 16 bases between them. CDR3 in DNA: TGTGCCAGCAGTACATCCCCGGGTAGCGGCACAGATACGCAGTATTTT. This encodes CASSTSPGSGTDTQYF.

This sequence joins TRBV29-1 and TRBJ2-7, with D perhaps matching TRBD2 (6 bases). There are 11 residues in the CDR3. CDR1 is SQVTM, CDR2 ANQGSEA, per germline. Trimming left V 4 bases short and J 7 bases short, with 11 bases between. CDR3 protein: CSVGDLWEQYF. The CDR3 DNA reads as TGCAGCGTTGGGGACTTGTGGGAGCAGTACTTC.

This sequence joins TRBV5-6 and TRBJ1-2; D might be TRBD1 (5 bases). This CDR3 is 18 amino acids long. Trimming left V 6 bases short and J 0 bases short, with 24 bases between. Germline CDR1 reads SGHDT; CDR2 reads YYEEEE. The CDR3 DNA reads as TGTGCCAGCATAGAGGCTCCAGGGTCGGTCGAAGCTAACTATGGCTACACCTTC. Translation: CASIEAPGSVEANYGYTF.

The chain recombines TRBV7-9 with TRBJ1-5; tentative D call: TRBD1 (6 bases). Trimming took off 1 base at V and 6 bases at J, with 10 bases between the two ends. Germline V gene lookup returns CDR1 SEHNR and CDR2 FQNEAQ (reference sequence). This CDR3 has 14 amino acids. The DNA for the CDR3 is TGTGCCAGCAGCTTAGACAGGGTTGGTCAGCCCCAGCATTTT. It translates to CASSLDRVGQPQHF.

This chain joins TRBV7-3 and TRBJ2-1, with TRBD1 matching 12 bases. Germline trimming cut 5 bases from V and 9 bases from J; bases unmatched to any gene: 11. The CDR3 runs 16 residues. Germline values: CDR1 SGHTA, CDR2 FQGTGA. CDR3 sequence: CASSPGNPGQGAEQFF. CDR3 DNA: TGTGCCAGCAGCCCGGGGAATCCGGGACAGGGGGCTGAGCAGTTCTTC.